The table lists the clone carrying this T cell receptor beta chain with a few counts. Its cognate antigen is unknown. Deletions cut 6 bases from V and 5 bases from J, with 10 bases between. CDR3 length: 12 residues. Germline V gene lookup returns CDR1 SNHLY and CDR2 FYNNEI. TCRdb called the 5' RACE reads again in MiXCR, with one record for every CDR3 protein. The sample consists of fewer than 300,000 distinct CDR3 sequences, under 20% of them appearing once. The data were taken from a study of T-cell memory formation after mild COVID-19. Findings of the study overall: CD4+ bias marked clones expanding day 15 to 37, unlike balanced contracting clones. Researchers report contracting CD4+ clones mostly in CM and EM, with CD8+ clones in EMRA.

Sequencing was done on a sample of PBMCs or a T cell subset sorted from them (not recorded which). The clonotype was recovered from a man aged 18 to 29 who had mild COVID-19 (a few samples of this study predate the infection). Cell type and time point are not known. V usage is TRBV2 and J usage is TRBJ1-2; D gene uncertain. This CDR3 is CASSPRAYGYTF. CDR3 in DNA: TGTGCCAGCAGCCCAAGGGCTTATGGCTACACCTTC.